One and the same sample provided the 30 T cell receptor beta chains below, sequenced in a study of blood T cell repertoires in COVID-19. Sequencing was performed with immunoSEQ multiplex PCR; in TCRdb, only in-frame clones are kept and a portion is missing. The data contain a few hundred thousand clones, approximately 83% of them singletons. Material for sequencing was peripheral blood. The receptors were sampled from a woman aged 30 to 39 who had recovered from COVID-19.

This chain connects TRBV28 to TRBJ2-7, with 11 bases lining up with TRBD1. Trimming took 3 bases from V and 5 from J; bases not matched to a gene: 6. CDR1 is MDHEN, CDR2 SYDVKM, per germline. There are 15 residues in the CDR3. CDR3 protein: CASSFRGQGVDEQYF. CDR3 coding DNA: TGTGCCAGCAGTTTTAGGGGACAGGGGGTCGACGAGCAGTACTTC.

This clone was seen a few times. The chain has TRBV3-1 (or the pseudogene TRBV3-2) and TRBJ1-1, with D tentatively TRBD1 (6 bases). The germline V gene encodes CDR1 LGHDT and CDR2 YNNKEL (reference sequence). The CDR3 contains 16 residues. V shed 1 base and J shed 1 base, with 13 bases lying between them. The CDR3 coding sequence is TGTGCCAGCAGCCAAGGAATACAGGGTGGGAACACTGAAGCTTTCTTT. It translates to CASSQGIQGGNTEAFF.

The CDR3 region is CASSLVFVRPYEQYF. The CDR3 region has the DNA TGTGCCAGCAGCTTGGTGTTCGTGAGGCCCTACGAGCAGTACTTC. This chain links TRBV5-6 with TRBJ2-7; D is ambiguous. CDR1 is SGHDT, CDR2 YYEEEE, per germline. Trimming took off 0 bases at V and 2 bases at J, with 12 bases between the two ends. This CDR3 comprises 15 residues.

The V call is TRBV3-1 (or the pseudogene TRBV3-2), the J call TRBJ2-5; weak D call: TRBD2 (6 bases). Germline loops: CDR1 LGHDT, CDR2 YNNKEL (reference sequence). Trimming shortened V by 0 bases and J by 3 bases, and 11 bases separated the two germline ends. The CDR3 has 15 residues. In DNA form, the CDR3 reads TGTGCCAGCAGCCAAGATTCCCCTAGCGAAGAGACCCAGTACTTC. This translates into CASSQDSPSEETQYF.

This sequence joins TRBV2 and TRBJ1-1; 7 nucleotides align to TRBD1. V dropped 4 bases and J dropped 5; count of bases not matched to a gene: 4. This CDR3 comprises 13 residues. CDR1 and CDR2 from the germline V gene are SNHLY and FYNNEI. The CDR3 region is CASSGTGRTEAFF. The CDR3 nucleotides read TGTGCCAGCAGTGGGACAGGAAGGACTGAAGCTTTCTTT. The full variable domain, with the rest looked up from reference TRBV2 and TRBJ1-1, is EPEVTQTPSHQVTQMGQEVILRCVPISNHLYFYWYRQILGQKVEFLVSFYNNEISEKSEIFDDQFSVERPDGSNFTLKIRSTKLEDSAMYFCASSGTGRTEAFFGQGTRLTVV.

The chain is built from TRBV5-4 and TRBJ2-7, with 8 nucleotides matching TRBD1. Germline CDR1 and CDR2: SGHNT and YYREEE (reference sequence). The CDR3 length is 16 residues. V trimming: 0 bases; J trimming: 0 bases; junction bases outside the gene matches: 5. The CDR3 region is CASSLETTGGSYEQYF. The CDR3 nucleotides are TGTGCCAGCAGCTTGGAGACAACAGGGGGCTCCTACGAGCAGTACTTC.

This clone has a handful of counts. V and J are TRBV9 and TRBJ1-2; TRBD1 matches 10 bases. The CDR3 length is 14 residues. V gave up 4 bases and J gave up 8 bases; unmatched junction bases: 8. Germline V gene lookup returns CDR1 SGDLS and CDR2 YYNGEE. In DNA, the CDR3 is TGTGCCAGCAGCAACAGACAGGGGGCGGTAGGCTACACCTTC. Its translation is CASSNRQGAVGYTF.

The chain recombines TRBV28 with TRBJ1-5; 7 nucleotides line up with TRBD1. V shed 4 bases, J shed 5 bases, and the junction held 11 bases outside the gene matches. The CDR3 sequence is 16 residues long. Germline V gene sequence: CDR1 MDHEN, CDR2 SYDVKM. CDR3 amino acids: CASSYSPGQEYQPQHF. The DNA of the CDR3 is TGTGCCAGCAGTTACAGCCCCGGACAGGAATATCAGCCCCAGCATTTT.

CDR3 in DNA: TGTGCCAGCAAACGGGACAGGGCAAGGAAAGCTTTCTTT. Translation: CASKRDRARKAFF. This chain links TRBV28 with TRBJ1-1, with 9 bases that match TRBD1. Germline V CDR1 and CDR2: MDHEN, SYDVKM. V was pared by 7 bases and J by 9 bases, with 9 bases of the junction left unmatched. This CDR3 region has 13 residues. Full variable domain (missing parts from reference TRBV28 and TRBJ1-1): DVKVTQSSRYLVKRTGEKVFLECVQDMDHENMFWYRQDPGLGLRLIYFSYDVKMKEKGDIPEGYSVSREKKERFSLILESASTNQTSMYLCASKRDRARKAFFGQGTRLTVV.

This chain connects TRBV5-1 to TRBJ2-7; 8 bases are a match to TRBD1. Germline assignment: CDR1 SGHRS and CDR2 YFSETQ. Losses at the gene ends were 3 bases for V and 2 bases for J; bases not matched to a gene: 4. The CDR3 contains 14 residues. The CDR3 is CASSYQTGAYEQYF. CDR3 coding DNA: TGCGCCAGCAGCTACCAGACAGGGGCCTACGAGCAGTACTTC.

The chain employs TRBV27 and TRBJ2-1; D is possibly TRBD1 (5 bases). The germline V gene encodes CDR1 MNHEY and CDR2 SMNVEV (reference sequence). Trimming removed 2 bases at V and 9 bases at J, with 17 bases between. The CDR3 extends over 15 amino acids. The CDR3 protein is CASSLLTRATGEQFF. In DNA form, the CDR3 reads TGTGCCAGCAGTTTACTTACCAGGGCCACGGGTGAGCAGTTCTTC.

The V call is TRBV24-1, the J call TRBJ2-1, with D perhaps matching TRBD1 (7 bases). The CDR3 spans 14 residues. V shed 9 bases and J shed 6 bases, with 17 bases lying between them. Per the germline V gene, CDR1 is KGHDR and CDR2 is SFDVKD. The CDR3 spells CATGQAGGSNEQFF. DNA of the CDR3: TGTGCCACCGGGCAGGCAGGGGGGAGCAATGAGCAGTTCTTC.

The chain combines TRBV19 with TRBJ1-5; D unresolved. The CDR3 length is 15 residues. Germline V lookup: CDR1 LNHDA, CDR2 SQIVND (reference sequence). Trimming shortened V by 5 bases and J by 2 bases, and 13 bases separated the two germline ends. In DNA form, the CDR3 reads TGTGCCAGTAGTCCCGGTACGAGGGGCAATCAGCCCCAGCATTTT. Translating it yields CASSPGTRGNQPQHF.

The chain's CDR3 is CASSRTSGTGELFF. In nucleotides, the CDR3 is TGTGCCAGCAGCCGGACTAGCGGTACCGGGGAGCTGTTTTTT. The genes are TRBV7-2 and TRBJ2-2, with 10 bases aligning to TRBD2. The germline V gene encodes CDR1 SGHTA and CDR2 FQGNSA. The CDR3 is 14 amino acids. V dropped 5 bases and J dropped 5; count of bases not matched to a gene: 2.

The gene calls are TRBV4-1 and TRBJ2-7, with 10 bases identical to TRBD2. CDR3 length: 17 residues. The germline V gene encodes CDR1 MGHRA and CDR2 YSYEKL. The V segment lost 0 bases and the J segment 6 bases; nucleotides outside the gene matches: 11. In DNA form, the CDR3 reads TGCGCCAGCAGCCAAGAAGCGGGGGGGACCAGTCCGGGCGAGCAGTACTTC. Translating gives CASSQEAGGTSPGEQYF.

This chain joins TRBV25-1 and TRBJ1-2; D is perhaps TRBD1 (5 bases). With 5 bases removed from V and 5 bases from J, the gap between germline ends came to 15 bases. Per the germline V gene, CDR1 is MGHDK and CDR2 is SYGVNS. This CDR3 is built from 14 residues. CDR3 sequence reads: CASSPPGTAYGYTF. The CDR3 coding sequence is TGTGCCAGCAGTCCCCCCGGGACTGCTTATGGCTACACCTTC.

The chain recombines TRBV3-1 (or the pseudogene TRBV3-2) with TRBJ1-3, with D maybe TRBD1 (6 bases). Trimming stripped 5 bases from V and 4 bases from J, with 12 bases between. The CDR3 runs to 14 residues. The germline gives CDR1 LGHDT, CDR2 YNNKEL (reference sequence). As DNA, the CDR3 is TGTGCCAGCAGCAACAGGGCCTCCGGAAACACCATATATTTT. Its translation: CASSNRASGNTIYF.

The chain couples TRBV2 to TRBJ2-7, with TRBD2 matching 13 bases. CDR1 SNHLY and CDR2 FYNNEI come from the germline V gene. The CDR3 is 16 amino acids. V trimming: 4 bases; J trimming: 5 bases; junction bases outside the gene matches: 8. The CDR3 DNA follows: TGTGCCAGCAGTGGGACTAGCGGGGGAACGGTGAACGAGCAGTACTTC. Protein sequence: CASSGTSGGTVNEQYF.

This clone has just one count. J is TRBJ1-2 and V is TRBV19, with TRBD1 matching 7 bases. In germline, CDR1 is LNHDA, CDR2 SQIVND (reference sequence). V shed 4 bases, J shed 4 bases, and the junction held 9 bases outside the gene matches. The CDR3 extends over 15 amino acids. The CDR3 sequence: CASSTTGKRIYGYTF. CDR3 sequence (DNA): TGTGCCAGTAGTACGACAGGGAAAAGAATCTATGGCTACACCTTC.

The rearrangement joins TRBV5-6 to TRBJ1-5; TRBD1 aligns across 8 bases. This CDR3 spans 15 amino acids. Germline CDR1 and CDR2: SGHDT and YYEEEE. J was trimmed by 9 bases and V by 7 bases; bases with no gene match: 15. The CDR3 region has the DNA TGTGCCAGCCAAAAGGTGAACCAGGGGGCGCGGCCCCAGCATTTT. This translates into CASQKVNQGARPQHF.

This clone showed up just once. Written as DNA, the CDR3 is TGTGCCAGCAGTGAGACTAGCGAGTCTTACAATGAGCAGTTCTTC. It translates to CASSETSESYNEQFF. The V call is TRBV9, the J call TRBJ2-1; 8 nucleotides line up with TRBD2. The CDR3 is 15 amino acids. V was pared by 5 bases and J by 4 bases, with 8 bases of the junction left unmatched. Per the germline V gene, CDR1 is SGDLS and CDR2 is YYNGEE.

The chain employs TRBV5-6 and TRBJ2-7; 8 bases fit TRBD2. Germline lookup yields CDR1 SGHDT and CDR2 YYEEEE. The CDR3 extends over 15 amino acids. J gave up 2 bases and V 0 bases, and 4 bases lay outside the gene matches. CDR3 amino acids: CASSLVPGGAYEQYF. DNA for the CDR3: TGTGCCAGCAGCTTGGTTCCCGGGGGGGCCTACGAGCAGTACTTC.

CDR3 in amino acids: CASSPDRGRYEQYF. DNA of the CDR3: TGTGCCAGCAGCCCAGACAGGGGTCGGTACGAGCAGTACTTC. This chain links TRBV7-9 with TRBJ2-7; TRBD1 agrees at 8 bases. With V trimmed by 5 bases and J by 4 bases, 7 bases remained unmatched. Germline V gene sequence: CDR1 SEHNR, CDR2 FQNEAQ (reference sequence). The CDR3 runs 14 residues.

The chain carries TRBV6-5 and TRBJ2-3; 10 nucleotides match TRBD2. This CDR3 has 16 residues. V dropped 4 bases and J dropped 2; count of bases not matched to a gene: 6. CDR1 MNHEY and CDR2 SVGAGI come from the germline V gene. CDR3 bases: TGTGCCAGCAGTTTCGCTAGCGGGAGAGTCACAGATACGCAGTATTTT. It codes for CASSFASGRVTDTQYF.

This clone showed up just once. The genes are TRBV19 and TRBJ2-3; D may be TRBD2 (6 bases). The CDR3 is made up of 14 amino acids. Germline CDR1 is LNHDA and CDR2 is SQIVND (reference sequence). V gave up 6 bases and J gave up 2 bases, with 12 bases separating them. CDR3 DNA sequence: TGTGCCAGTAGCGGGCGGGGCCTCACAGATACGCAGTATTTT. It is translated as CASSGRGLTDTQYF.

V and J are TRBV4-1 and TRBJ1-2; D is undetermined. Trimming took 0 bases from V and 1 from J, leaving 9 bases between them. CDR1 MGHRA and CDR2 YSYEKL come from the germline V gene. The CDR3 is 15 amino acids. In DNA, the CDR3 is TGCGCCAGCAGCCAAGACACTTCTTTTAACTATGGCTACACCTTC. Translating gives CASSQDTSFNYGYTF.

V and J are TRBV19 and TRBJ1-1; D perhaps matches TRBD1 (5 bases). CDR1 LNHDA and CDR2 SQIVND come from the germline V gene (reference sequence). The CDR3 totals 15 residues. The V and J ends lost 1 base and 1 base respectively, with 10 bases between them. As DNA, the CDR3 is TGTGCCAGTAGTATAGCGGCAGGGCGGAACACTGAAGCTTTCTTT. This codes for CASSIAAGRNTEAFF.

J is TRBJ1-1 and V is TRBV29-1; no firm D call. Germline CDR1 reads SQVTM; CDR2 reads ANQGSEA. This CDR3 is 13 amino acids long. V was clipped by 6 bases and J by 0 bases, with 11 bases between them. The CDR3 sequence is CSVKPLMNTEAFF. DNA for the CDR3: TGCAGCGTAAAGCCCCTGATGAACACTGAAGCTTTCTTT. The complete variable domain, with remaining parts taken from reference TRBV29-1 and TRBJ1-1, reads SAVISQKPSRDICQRGTSLTIQCQVDSQVTMMFWYRQQPGQSLTLIATANQGSEATYESGFVIDKFPISRPNLTFSTLTVSNMSPEDSSIYLCSVKPLMNTEAFFGQGTRLTVV.

The chain combines TRBV4-1 with TRBJ2-7; D ambiguous. V gave up 1 base and J gave up 7 bases, with 5 bases separating them. This CDR3 is built from 11 residues. Germline V lookup: CDR1 MGHRA, CDR2 YSYEKL. The CDR3 loop reads CASSQGTEQYF. The CDR3 DNA is TGCGCCAGCAGCCAAGGAACTGAGCAGTACTTC.

In DNA form, the CDR3 reads TGTGCCAGCAGCAAAGGGGGACAGGCGGACCGCGAGCAGTACTTC. Its protein product is CASSKGGQADREQYF. V is TRBV2 and J is TRBJ2-7; the match to TRBD1 covers 8 bases. Germline V gene lookup returns CDR1 SNHLY and CDR2 FYNNEI. J was trimmed by 6 bases and V by 6 bases; bases with no gene match: 13. CDR3 length: 15 amino acids.